The 22 T cell receptor beta chains given below trace back to one sample, sequenced in a study of blood T cell repertoires in COVID-19. Sequencing was performed with immunoSEQ multiplex PCR; in TCRdb, only in-frame clones are kept and a portion is missing. The repertoire holds over 200,000 clones, with approximately 86% as singletons. The sample taken for sequencing was peripheral blood. All receptors come from a woman aged 30 to 39 with acute or convalescent COVID-19.

This clone has a handful of counts. Other DNA sequences in the same sample also yield this CDR3. This chain links TRBV30 with TRBJ1-1; possible D gene TRBD1, 5 bases. Germline V gene sequence: CDR1 GTSNPN, CDR2 SVGIG (reference sequence). This CDR3 has 13 residues. V was pared by 0 bases and J by 3 bases, with 8 bases between. The CDR3 DNA sequence: TGTGCCTGGAGTGTACGGGGGGACACTGAAGCTTTCTTT. Its translation is CAWSVRGDTEAFF.

The chain is built from TRBV30 and TRBJ1-3; D not resolved. The V and J ends lost 0 bases and 4 bases respectively, with 4 bases between them. The germline V gene has CDR1 GTSNPN and CDR2 SVGIG (reference sequence). The CDR3 consists of 12 residues. CDR3 sequence: CAWSVRGNTIYF. CDR3 in DNA: TGTGCCTGGAGTGTACGGGGAAACACCATATATTTT. The whole variable domain, filled in from reference TRBV30 and TRBJ1-3, reads SQTIHQWPATLVQPVGSPLSLECTVEGTSNPNLYWYRQAAGRGLQLLFYSVGIGQISSEVPQNLSASRPQDRQFILSSKKLLLSDSGFYLCAWSVRGNTIYFGEGSWLTVV.

The V gene is TRBV3-1 (or the pseudogene TRBV3-2), the J gene TRBJ2-1; unclear D gene. This CDR3 has 12 amino acids. The V gene's germline CDR1 is LGHDT and CDR2 YNNKEL (reference sequence). Trimming removed 3 bases at V and 9 bases at J, with 9 bases between. The CDR3 DNA reads as TGTGCCAGCAGCCACCTTGCGAGTGAGCAGTTCTTC. This encodes CASSHLASEQFF.

This rearrangement joins TRBV7-2 to TRBJ1-4, with D possibly TRBD1 on 5 matching bases. Trimming took 1 base from V and 7 from J, leaving 16 bases between them. This CDR3 contains 16 residues. Germline V gives CDR1 SGHTA, CDR2 FQGNSA. CDR3 DNA sequence: TGTGCCAGCAGCTTAGGGAGGGGCACCGGGGGTGAAAAACTGTTTTTT. This gives the protein CASSLGRGTGGEKLFF.

In DNA form, the CDR3 reads TGTGCTAGTGGTTTTTCGGACAACAATCAGCCCCAGCATTTT. Translating it yields CASGFSDNNQPQHF. The chain combines TRBV12-5 with TRBJ1-5; weak D call: TRBD1 (5 bases). Germline V gene sequence: CDR1 LGHNT, CDR2 FRNRAP. The CDR3 consists of 14 residues. The germline V and J ends were trimmed by 3 bases and 3 bases, with 9 bases remaining between them.

CDR3 nucleotides: TGTGCCAGCAGTCCGGGACAGGAGAACACCGGGGAGCTGTTTTTT. Its protein is CASSPGQENTGELFF. The rearrangement links TRBV6-2 or TRBV6-3 to TRBJ2-2; the match to TRBD1 covers 8 bases. V trimming: 5 bases; J trimming: 1 base; junction bases outside the gene matches: 3. The V gene's germline CDR1 is MNHEY and CDR2 SVGEGT. The CDR3 is made up of 15 amino acids.

This chain joins TRBV29-1 and TRBJ2-1; TRBD2 matches 10 bases. The V gene end was trimmed by 4 bases and the J gene end by 7 bases; junction bases not matched to a gene: 10. Germline CDR1 and CDR2: SQVTM and ANQGSEA. This CDR3 region has 15 residues. The CDR3 sequence: CSVVLLAGVLNEQFF. For the CDR3, the DNA is TGCAGCGTTGTTCTCCTAGCGGGAGTGCTAAATGAGCAGTTCTTC.

The V gene is TRBV12-5, the J gene TRBJ1-5; 7 nucleotides agree with TRBD1. The CDR3 runs to 13 residues. With 7 bases clipped from V and 7 bases from J, the junction kept 7 bases outside the gene matches. Germline CDR1 reads LGHNT; CDR2 reads FRNRAP. Written as DNA, the CDR3 is TGTGCTAGTGACGCCGACAGGGCCCAGCCCCAGCATTTT. The encoded protein is CASDADRAQPQHF.

This clone was picked up a small number of times. The V and J genes are TRBV6-5 and TRBJ2-3; perhaps TRBD1 as D (6 bases). The CDR3 totals 14 residues. V lost 0 bases, J lost 5 bases, and 9 bases lay in between. Germline V lookup: CDR1 MNHEY, CDR2 SVGAGI. CDR3 protein: CASSYSRGGDTQYF. The CDR3 DNA reads TGTGCCAGCAGTTACTCCCGAGGGGGAGATACGCAGTATTTT.

The chain couples TRBV19 to TRBJ2-1, with 7 bases that match TRBD2. In germline, CDR1 is LNHDA, CDR2 SQIVND (reference sequence). The CDR3 has 14 amino acids. The trim removed 4 bases at V and 9 bases at J, leaving 9 bases unmatched. The CDR3 is CASSTPGLVGEQFF. In DNA form, the CDR3 reads TGTGCCAGTAGTACCCCCGGACTAGTGGGTGAGCAGTTCTTC.

The gene calls are TRBV5-5 and TRBJ2-6, with 7 bases that match TRBD2. The CDR3 has 15 residues. CDR1 and CDR2 (germline): SGHKS, YYEKEE (reference sequence). V trimming: 4 bases; J trimming: 0 bases; junction bases outside the gene matches: 1. Here the CDR3 reads CASSRGVSGANVLTF. The CDR3 DNA is TGTGCCAGCAGCCGGGGGGTCTCTGGGGCCAACGTCCTGACTTTC.

The chain uses TRBV4-2 and TRBJ2-1, with D perhaps matching TRBD2 (6 bases). This CDR3 has 15 amino acids. V lost 2 bases to trimming and J lost 2 bases, with 10 bases between them. Germline V gene lookup returns CDR1 LGHNA and CDR2 YNFKEQ. The CDR3 protein is CASSQTTGAYNEQFF. CDR3 DNA: TGTGCCAGCAGCCAAACCACGGGAGCCTACAATGAGCAGTTCTTC.

The gene calls are TRBV5-1 and TRBJ2-1; TRBD1 matches 9 bases. V lost 3 bases, J lost 10 bases, and 2 bases stayed unmatched. The CDR3 extends over 12 amino acids. Germline V gives CDR1 SGHRS, CDR2 YFSETQ. The CDR3 coding sequence is TGCGCCAGCAGCTCCGGGACAGGGGAGCAGTTCTTC. Translation: CASSSGTGEQFF.

This clone was observed once. The CDR3: CASSSPSVGGSETQYF. In nucleotides, the CDR3 is TGCGCCAGCAGTTCCCCGTCGGTGGGGGGATCAGAGACCCAGTACTTC. V is TRBV5-1 and J is TRBJ2-5, with D perhaps TRBD2 (6 bases). From germline, CDR1 is SGHRS and CDR2 YFSETQ. This CDR3 spans 16 amino acids. Trimming pared 5 bases from V and 4 bases from J, leaving 21 bases between.

In nucleotides, the CDR3 is TGCGCCAGCAGCCAAGATGGGGCAGGGGGCTCCGGGGCCAACGTCCTGACTTTC. This sequence encodes CASSQDGAGGSGANVLTF. J is TRBJ2-6 and V is TRBV4-3; 8 bases are shared with TRBD1. J gave up 4 bases and V 0 bases, and 8 bases lay outside the gene matches. CDR1 LGHNA and CDR2 YSLEER come from the germline V gene. This CDR3 contains 18 residues.

This chain links TRBV25-1 with TRBJ1-2; perhaps TRBD1 as D (6 bases). This CDR3 has 14 amino acids. The germline V and J ends were trimmed by 4 bases and 4 bases, with 13 bases remaining between them. CDR1 is MGHDK, CDR2 SYGVNS, per germline. The CDR3 loop reads CASSGRGAVYGYTF. CDR3 DNA: TGTGCCAGCAGTGGCCGGGGGGCGGTCTATGGCTACACCTTC.

The rearrangement uses TRBV11-3 and TRBJ2-3; 9 bases line up with TRBD2. In germline, CDR1 is SGHNT, CDR2 YENEEA. J lost 8 bases, V lost 0 bases, and 12 bases had no gene match. This CDR3 comprises 17 residues. The CDR3 DNA sequence: TGTGCCAGCAGCTTAGAGGTGGGGGCTAGCGGGAAAGGTACGCAGTATTTT. Its protein product is CASSLEVGASGKGTQYF.

V and J are TRBV4-3 and TRBJ2-2; 7 bases match TRBD2. The ends lost 8 bases at V and 4 bases at J; junction bases unmatched: 10. This CDR3 spans 15 amino acids. CDR1 and CDR2 from the germline V gene are LGHNA and YSLEER. CDR3 region: CASSEGGRRTGELFF. The CDR3 bases are TGCGCCAGCTCCGAAGGCGGGAGACGCACCGGGGAGCTGTTTTTT.

The rearrangement joins TRBV10-3 to TRBJ1-1; no reliable D call. Germline V CDR1 and CDR2: ENHRY, SYGVKD. Trimming cost V 6 bases and J 0 bases, with 8 bases left between them. This CDR3 is built from 13 residues. The CDR3 DNA follows: TGTGCCATCAGCGGAGATGTGAACACTGAAGCTTTCTTT. Residues: CAISGDVNTEAFF.

This clone was seen only a few times. The chain joins TRBV4-3 to TRBJ2-7, with TRBD1 identical over 8 bases. Germline V CDR1 and CDR2: LGHNA, YSLEER. V was clipped by 3 bases and J by 3 bases; unmatched bases: 4. The CDR3 is 14 residues long. The CDR3 spells CASSQRTGLYEQYF. The CDR3 DNA is TGCGCCAGCAGCCAGAGGACAGGGCTCTACGAGCAGTACTTC.

The chain has TRBV7-8 and TRBJ2-7; 8 bases are a match to TRBD1. The germline V gene has CDR1 SGHVS and CDR2 FQNEAQ. The CDR3 totals 15 residues. Trimming cost V 5 bases and J 6 bases; bases outside gene matches: 12. The CDR3 protein is CASSPPGTGILEQYF. CDR3 bases: TGTGCCAGCAGCCCGCCCGGGACAGGCATCCTCGAGCAGTACTTC.

Here the CDR3 reads CSVEGTGYEQYF. For the CDR3, the DNA is TGCAGCGTTGAGGGGACAGGATACGAGCAGTACTTC. This rearrangement joins TRBV29-1 to TRBJ2-7; 8 bases match TRBD1. Germline CDR1 reads SQVTM; CDR2 reads ANQGSEA. This CDR3 has 12 residues. V dropped 3 bases and J dropped 4; count of bases not matched to a gene: 2.